The 30 T cell receptor beta chains below come from one sample, sequenced in a study of T cells in localized non-small cell lung cancer. The protocol was immunoSEQ multiplex PCR, while the TCRdb copy is restricted to in-frame clones and leaves out a portion. Of tens of thousands of clones listed, around 86% were seen once; the top ten hold about a fifth. The sequences come from peripheral blood, collected before any cancer treatment. The source is a man aged 35 to 69 with stage I squamous cell lung carcinoma.

A single count supports this clone. The chain joins TRBV19 to TRBJ2-7, with TRBD1 matching over 7 bases. The CDR3 consists of 15 residues. V lost 11 bases, J lost 3 bases, and 16 bases stayed unmatched. The V gene's germline CDR1 is LNHDA and CDR2 SQIVND (reference sequence). This chain's CDR3 is CASHSRGGTVYEQYF. CDR3 nucleotide sequence: TGTGCCTCCCACTCGAGAGGGGGCACAGTCTACGAGCAGTACTTC.

The genes are TRBV6-5 and TRBJ2-1, with a tentative D call TRBD1 (5 bases). Per germline, CDR1 MNHEY and CDR2 SVGAGI. The CDR3 is 13 residues long. V lost 2 bases to trimming and J lost 8 bases, with 10 bases between them. This chain's CDR3 is CASSYAGQDEQFF. The CDR3 DNA is TGTGCCAGCAGTTACGCCGGACAAGATGAGCAGTTCTTC.

Only one count was recorded for this clone. This chain links TRBV5-1 with TRBJ1-1; 9 bases map to TRBD1. CDR1 and CDR2 (germline): SGHRS, YFSETQ. The CDR3 consists of 15 residues. Losses at the gene ends were 4 bases for V and 5 bases for J; bases not matched to a gene: 9. The DNA of the CDR3 is TGCGCCAGCAGCCTTTACACGGGACAGGGTACTGAAGCTTTCTTT. Translating it yields CASSLYTGQGTEAFF.

The chain recombines TRBV5-1 with TRBJ2-3; D tentatively fits TRBD1 or TRBD2 (5 bases each). The CDR3 is 16 amino acids. The V and J ends lost 1 base and 5 bases respectively, with 17 bases between them. Germline V lookup: CDR1 SGHRS, CDR2 YFSETQ. The CDR3 DNA reads TGCGCCAGCAGCTTGACTAGTGAAGGGGCACAAGATACGCAGTATTTT. It codes for CASSLTSEGAQDTQYF.

This chain uses TRBV28 with TRBJ1-2; 7 bases are shared with TRBD1. This CDR3 comprises 14 residues. V dropped 2 bases and J dropped 8; count of bases not matched to a gene: 8. Looked up from germline, CDR1 is MDHEN and CDR2 is SYDVKM. In DNA, the CDR3 is TGTGCCAGCAGTTTAAGGTCCACAGGGGAAGGCTACACCTTC. Amino acids: CASSLRSTGEGYTF.

Comment on this clone: One junction end does not reproduce the germline sequence, and a read error may be involved. The chain couples TRBV6-6 to TRBJ1-2; possible D gene TRBD1, 6 bases. There are 11 residues in the CDR3. Germline V gives CDR1 MNHNY, CDR2 SVGAGI (reference sequence). CDR3 sequence reads: CASSGQYVYTF. Written as DNA, the CDR3 is TGTGCCAGCAGCGGACAGTATGTCTACACCTTC.

This clone was recorded a few times. The genes are TRBV10-1 and TRBJ1-2, with 7 bases aligning to TRBD1. V was pared by 1 base and J by 5 bases, with 1 base of the junction left unmatched. Germline CDR1 and CDR2: WNHNN and SYGVQD (reference sequence). This CDR3 has 13 amino acids. CDR3 bases: TGCGCCAGCAGTGAGTACAGGGGATATGGCTACACCTTC. Translation gives CASSEYRGYGYTF.

The chain combines TRBV18 with TRBJ1-6; D is ambiguous. CDR3 length equals 15 residues. Germline CDR1 and CDR2: KGHSH and LQKENI. The V end was cut by 6 bases, the J end by 3 bases, with 12 bases between. CDR3 nucleotide sequence: TGTGCCAGCTCTTTGGACGGAGACTATAATTCACCCCTCCACTTT. This codes for CASSLDGDYNSPLHF.

CDR3 protein: CASSPSAIYGYTF. Written as DNA, the CDR3 is TGTGCCAGCAGCCCAAGCGCGATCTATGGCTACACCTTC. The gene calls are TRBV9 and TRBJ1-2, with D unclear. Germline V gene lookup returns CDR1 SGDLS and CDR2 YYNGEE. The CDR3 has 13 residues. Trimming stripped 4 bases from V and 4 bases from J, with 11 bases between.

The chain has TRBV18 and TRBJ2-3, with 9 bases lining up with TRBD1. Per the germline V gene, CDR1 is KGHSH and CDR2 is LQKENI. V was clipped by 0 bases and J by 2 bases; unmatched bases: 3. The CDR3 is 16 residues long. This CDR3 is CASSPPDRGNTDTQYF. As DNA, the CDR3 is TGTGCCAGCTCACCACCGGACAGGGGAAACACAGATACGCAGTATTTT. The entire variable domain, with the rest obtained from reference TRBV18 and TRBJ2-3, is as follows: NAGVMQNPRHLVRRRGQEARLRCSPMKGHSHVYWYRQLPEEGLKFMVYLQKENIIDESGMPKERFSAEFPKEGPSILRIQQVVRGDSAAYFCASSPPDRGNTDTQYFGPGTRLTVL.

V usage is TRBV19 and J usage is TRBJ1-2; no clear D gene. V was trimmed by 6 bases and J by 3 bases, leaving 8 bases between them. CDR3 length equals 12 residues. The germline CDR1 and CDR2 sequences are LNHDA and SQIVND (reference sequence). The CDR3 bases are TGTGCCAGTAGGTCAGACGACTATGGCTACACCTTC. Amino acid sequence: CASRSDDYGYTF. Variable domain in full (rest from reference TRBV19 and TRBJ1-2): DGGITQSPKYLFRKEGQNVTLSCEQNLNHDAMYWYRQDPGQGLRLIYYSQIVNDFQKGDIAEGYSVSREKKESFPLTVTSAQKNPTAFYLCASRSDDYGYTFGSGTRLTVV.

This clone is medium-sized (0.01 to 0.1%) in the sample. The chain carries TRBV29-1 and TRBJ1-3; TRBD1 might be the D (5 bases). V dropped 0 bases and J dropped 4 bases, with 13 bases sitting between them. In germline, CDR1 is SQVTM, CDR2 ANQGSEA. The CDR3 has 15 amino acids. This CDR3 reads CSVEDLGGSGNTIYF. CDR3 nucleotides: TGCAGCGTTGAAGATCTTGGGGGTTCAGGAAACACCATATATTTT.

The V call is TRBV2, the J call TRBJ2-7; 7 bases map to TRBD1. The CDR3 contains 12 residues. CDR1 SNHLY and CDR2 FYNNEI come from the germline V gene. The J segment lost 3 bases and the V segment lost 6 bases, leaving 2 bases of the junction unmatched. For the CDR3, the DNA is TGTGCCAGCAGGGGGACAGTCTACGAGCAGTACTTC. As protein: CASRGTVYEQYF.

The V call is TRBV5-8, the J call TRBJ1-5; 8 bases fit TRBD1. V shed 8 bases, J shed 3 bases, and the junction held 7 bases outside the gene matches. In germline, CDR1 is SGHTS, CDR2 YDEGEE. The length of the CDR3 is 14 residues. The CDR3 loop is CASLRQGYNQPQHF. CDR3 nucleotides: TGTGCCAGTCTCAGACAGGGGTACAATCAGCCCCAGCATTTT. Full variable domain (missing parts from reference TRBV5-8 and TRBJ1-5): EAGVTQSPTHLIKTRGQQATLRCSPISGHTSVYWYQQALGLGLQFLLWYDEGEERNRGNFPPRFSGRQFPNYSSELNVNALELEDSALYLCASLRQGYNQPQHFGDGTRLSIL.

This chain connects TRBV2 to TRBJ2-3; 7 bases are shared with TRBD2. The length of the CDR3 is 15 residues. The junction had 14 bases not matched to a gene; V was cut back by 8 bases and J by 6 bases. Germline CDR1 reads SNHLY; CDR2 reads FYNNEI. CDR3 protein: CASDLRGSGGDTQYF. Written as DNA, the CDR3 is TGTGCCAGCGATCTGCGGGGGAGTGGGGGGGATACGCAGTATTTT.

The chain employs TRBV29-1 and TRBJ2-1, with D possibly TRBD2 on 6 matching bases. This CDR3 spans 13 amino acids. Germline values: CDR1 SQVTM, CDR2 ANQGSEA. V dropped 6 bases and J dropped 0 bases, with 9 bases sitting between them. The CDR3 coding sequence is TGCAGCGTAACGGGACTCTCCTACAATGAGCAGTTCTTC. This sequence encodes CSVTGLSYNEQFF.

CDR3 sequence (DNA): TGTGCCAGTAAGTCACAGGGTAGCAATCAGCCCCAGCATTTT. It yields the protein CASKSQGSNQPQHF. This chain joins TRBV19 and TRBJ1-5; TRBD1 might be the D (6 bases). The CDR3 length is 14 residues. Germline CDR1 and CDR2: LNHDA and SQIVND (reference sequence). Trimming cost V 7 bases and J 0 bases, with 10 bases left between them.

The rearrangement uses TRBV7-2 and TRBJ1-3; the D is unclear. The CDR3 is 15 residues long. Germline V gene sequence: CDR1 SGHTA, CDR2 FQGNSA. V was cut by 6 bases and J by 0 bases, with 12 bases left in between. CDR3 sequence (DNA): TGTGCCAGCAGGCCTTTTGGCACCTCTGGAAACACCATATATTTT. It codes for CASRPFGTSGNTIYF.

The rearrangement joins TRBV5-1 to TRBJ1-3; D gene uncertain. V gave up 4 bases and J gave up 4 bases, with 15 bases separating them. CDR1 and CDR2 from the germline V gene are SGHRS and YFSETQ. There are 15 residues in the CDR3. DNA of the CDR3: TGCGCCAGCAGCCAAGAGTTCCCGGGGGGAAACACCATATATTTT. It translates to CASSQEFPGGNTIYF.

This chain joins TRBV11-2 and TRBJ1-2; TRBD1 might be the D (5 bases). CDR1 SGHAT and CDR2 FQNNGV come from the germline V gene. CDR3 length: 14 residues. V dropped 2 bases and J dropped 1 base, with 8 bases sitting between them. The CDR3 sequence: CASSLRGGNYGYTF. CDR3 sequence (DNA): TGTGCCAGCAGCTTAAGGGGCGGTAACTATGGCTACACCTTC.

The chain recombines TRBV2 with TRBJ2-7; 14 nucleotides line up with TRBD2. The CDR3 covers 14 residues. Per germline, CDR1 SNHLY and CDR2 FYNNEI. J lost 6 bases, V lost 6 bases, and 4 bases had no gene match. CDR3 sequence reads: CASRGLAGAGEQYF. The CDR3 region has the DNA TGTGCCAGCAGGGGACTAGCGGGGGCTGGCGAGCAGTACTTC.

The chain has TRBV5-6 and TRBJ1-1; D gene ambiguous. The CDR3 is 14 amino acids. CDR1 and CDR2 from the germline V gene are SGHDT and YYEEEE. V was cut by 4 bases and J by 6 bases, with 16 bases left in between. The CDR3 DNA reads as TGTGCCAGCAGCCCTGGCGCTTTGGGCGCTGAAGCTTTCTTT. It translates to CASSPGALGAEAFF.

J is TRBJ2-2 and V is TRBV5-6; the D is unclear. CDR3 length: 14 amino acids. Trimming stripped 4 bases from V and 5 bases from J, with 12 bases between. CDR1 SGHDT and CDR2 YYEEEE come from the germline V gene. CDR3 amino acids: CASSPRVGTGELFF. The DNA of the CDR3 is TGTGCCAGCAGCCCCCGGGTTGGGACCGGGGAGCTGTTTTTT.

In its sample, this clone is medium-sized. The V call is TRBV25-1, the J call TRBJ2-2, with TRBD1 matching 10 bases. The germline CDR1 and CDR2 sequences are MGHDK and SYGVNS. This CDR3 comprises 15 residues. Trimming removed 10 bases from V and 4 bases from J; junction bases left unmatched: 9. The CDR3 spells CATRTGTGVTGELFF. DNA for the CDR3: TGTGCCACCAGGACCGGGACAGGGGTCACCGGGGAGCTGTTTTTT.

The chain uses TRBV7-8 and TRBJ1-5, with unresolved D. Looked up from germline, CDR1 is SGHVS and CDR2 is FQNEAQ. This CDR3 is built from 15 residues. The V end was cut by 1 base, the J end by 4 bases, with 11 bases between. CDR3 loop: CASSLDLGGNQPQHF. CDR3 bases: TGTGCCAGCAGCTTAGATCTCGGAGGAAATCAGCCCCAGCATTTT.

This chain links TRBV19 with TRBJ1-1; the D gene is possibly TRBD1 (5 bases). V lost 5 bases and J 5 bases, leaving 12 bases between the germline ends. The CDR3 runs to 13 residues. Per germline, CDR1 LNHDA and CDR2 SQIVND (reference sequence). CDR3 DNA sequence: TGTGCCAGTAGTCCAATGTGGGGGACTGAAGCTTTCTTT. It codes for CASSPMWGTEAFF.

J is TRBJ2-1 and V is TRBV27, with 7 positions matching TRBD2. Germline CDR1 and CDR2: MNHEY and SMNVEV (reference sequence). V lost 3 bases to trimming and J lost 3 bases; unmatched junction nucleotides: 2. The CDR3 has 14 amino acids. The CDR3: CASSLSGVYNEQFF. In nucleotides, the CDR3 is TGTGCCAGCAGTTTGAGCGGGGTCTACAATGAGCAGTTCTTC.

The chain carries TRBV6-5 and TRBJ1-5; no firm D call. The CDR3 is made up of 14 amino acids. Deletions cut 6 bases from V and 5 bases from J, with 14 bases between. Per the germline V gene, CDR1 is MNHEY and CDR2 is SVGAGI. This CDR3 reads CASRSGQTDQPQHF. The CDR3 DNA follows: TGTGCCAGCAGAAGTGGCCAGACGGATCAGCCCCAGCATTTT.

The gene calls are TRBV28 and TRBJ2-4, with D tentatively TRBD1 or TRBD2 (6 bases each). This CDR3 is built from 15 residues. The germline V and J ends were trimmed by 3 bases and 2 bases, with 11 bases remaining between them. The germline CDR1 and CDR2 sequences are MDHEN and SYDVKM. CDR3 nucleotide sequence: TGTGCCAGCAGTTTTAGGGGGGAGACCAAAAACATTCAGTACTTC. It codes for CASSFRGETKNIQYF.

The chain uses TRBV6-5 and TRBJ1-1; tentatively, D is TRBD1 (5 bases). The germline V gene has CDR1 MNHEY and CDR2 SVGAGI. The length of the CDR3 is 13 residues. The V gene lost 0 bases and the J gene lost 4 bases, with 6 bases spanning the gap. Written as DNA, the CDR3 is TGTGCCAGCAGTTACTCGGGGGGCACTGAAGCTTTCTTT. Amino acids: CASSYSGGTEAFF.